At least ten counts were recorded for the clone carrying this T cell receptor beta chain. The antigen is undetermined. These data originate in a study of human T cells and chemical hapten exposure. Overall study context: Small volume differences among pooled libraries mainly caused per-sample TCR yield variation.

Unique molecular identifiers were affixed to discrete cDNA molecules within the library. Via MiXCR, TCRdb re-called the RACE reads, giving one row per CDR3 protein. The sample has 350,000 to 400,000 distinct CDR3 sequences, approximately 5.1% seen once. Time point specified: pre-sensitization, week 0. The treatment is: therapeutic diphenylcyclopropenone sensitization with weekly scalp DPC. Notes on the study in general: Compared to controls, expanded TCRs made significantly more large clusters of similar CDR3s.

Here the sequenced sample was whole blood, taken in connection with sensitization to the hapten diphenylcyclopropenone (DPC). The TCR sequence derives from a woman aged 50 to 60 with alopecia areata. Some clones in this sample may be carry-over from other donors' samples.

The CDR3 sequence is CASREPGDTQYF. The CDR3 DNA follows: TGTGCCAGCAGGGAACCCGGAGATACGCAGTATTTT. The V call is TRBV6-5, the J call TRBJ2-3; D gene unclear. Trimming left V 6 bases short and J 5 bases short, with 9 bases between. The CDR3 spans 12 residues. CDR1 is MNHEY, CDR2 SVGAGI, per germline.